The clone carrying this TCR beta chain has just a few counts. This sample was included in a study of early T cells in non-severe SARS-CoV-2 infection. A single record per CDR3 protein comes from TCRdb applying MiXCR to the 5' RACE reads. The table lists approximately 120,000 distinct CDR3 sequences, just under 15% of them singletons. Sample: whole blood. This clonotype was sampled from an adult who was a healthcare worker with PCR-confirmed SARS-CoV-2 infection or an uninfected control (not recorded which).

The CDR3 coding sequence is TGTGCCACCAGTGATAATATGAACACTGAAGCTTTCTTT. Translation: CATSDNMNTEAFF. The genes are TRBV24-1 and TRBJ1-1; D uncertain. Trimming took 3 bases from V and 0 from J, leaving 4 bases between them. This CDR3 is 13 amino acids long. The germline gives CDR1 KGHDR, CDR2 SFDVKD.